These 23 T cell receptor beta chains came from one sample sequenced in a study of read filtering for tumor transcriptome and immune sequencing. From about 400 ng of RNA, a library with molecular barcoded alpha/delta and beta/gamma adaptors was made. MiXCR, applied by TCRdb to the reads, yields one record per CDR3 protein. Of 30,000 to 50,000 distinct CDR3 sequences in the sample, 12% are singletons; the top ten hold roughly a third. The sample comprised a population of CD138-negative cells sorted from bone marrow. Source of these receptors: a donor aged 40 or over with multiple myeloma.

This clonotype has ten or more counts. This rearrangement joins TRBV6-5 to TRBJ1-5; TRBD1 might be the D (5 bases). Germline CDR1 MNHEY, CDR2 SVGAGI. The CDR3 spans 15 residues. With 4 bases removed from V and 3 bases from J, the gap between germline ends came to 13 bases. The CDR3 sequence is CASSSSGGNNQPQHF. In DNA form, the CDR3 reads TGTGCCAGCAGTTCCTCCGGGGGGAACAATCAGCCCCAGCATTTT.

This clonotype was recorded many times. The gene calls are TRBV4-1 and TRBJ2-1, with D perhaps matching TRBD1 or TRBD2 (5 bases each). From germline, CDR1 is MGHRA and CDR2 YSYEKL. V dropped 0 bases and J dropped 4 bases, with 10 bases sitting between them. The CDR3 loop spans 15 amino acids. The CDR3 DNA reads TGCGCCAGCAGCCAAGATTGGTGGGGGTACAATGAGCAGTTCTTC. Translation: CASSQDWWGYNEQFF.

This clonotype was counted at least ten times. The chain is built from TRBV29-1 and TRBJ1-1; TRBD1 is a possible D gene (5 bases). The CDR3 is 15 residues long. Germline CDR1 SQVTM, CDR2 ANQGSEA. V lost 5 bases and J lost 0, with 16 bases in between. CDR3 in DNA: TGCAGCGTTCGGGGCCAGACCTATATGAACACTGAAGCTTTCTTT. Its translation: CSVRGQTYMNTEAFF. Drawing the rest from reference TRBV29-1 and TRBJ1-1, the complete variable domain is SAVISQKPSRDICQRGTSLTIQCQVDSQVTMMFWYRQQPGQSLTLIATANQGSEATYESGFVIDKFPISRPNLTFSTLTVSNMSPEDSSIYLCSVRGQTYMNTEAFFGQGTRLTVV.

This clonotype was picked up many times. The chain uses TRBV28 and TRBJ1-5; D gene unclear. CDR1 and CDR2 from the germline V gene are MDHEN and SYDVKM. The CDR3 is 15 amino acids. V lost 2 bases and J 3 bases, leaving 11 bases between the germline ends. The CDR3 sequence is CASSLEGTPNQPQHF. CDR3 sequence (DNA): TGTGCCAGCAGTTTAGAGGGTACACCCAATCAGCCCCAGCATTTT.

The rearrangement uses TRBV6-6 and TRBJ1-2; TRBD1 matches 7 bases. The junction had 12 bases not matched to a gene; V was cut back by 7 bases and J by 4 bases. Germline lookup yields CDR1 MNHNY and CDR2 SVGAGI (reference sequence). There are 15 residues in the CDR3. CDR3 sequence: CASTEMGQNFYGYTF. The CDR3, as DNA: TGTGCCAGCACCGAGATGGGACAGAACTTCTATGGCTACACCTTC.

Of note for this clonotype: This may arise from a read error, as a much more abundant clone is one base away. V and J are TRBV28 and TRBJ2-5, with TRBD1 identical over 7 bases. Germline V gene lookup returns CDR1 MDHEN and CDR2 SYDVKM. The CDR3 runs 14 residues. CDR3 region: CVSSSGQAKETQYF. The CDR3 DNA reads as TGTGTCAGCAGTTCCGGACAGGCGAAAGAGACCCAGTACTTC.

This clonotype was seen ten or more times. The chain joins TRBV3-1 to TRBJ1-2; D not certain. Germline assignment: CDR1 LGHDT and CDR2 YNNKEL (reference sequence). The V end lost 2 bases, the J end lost 3 bases, and 13 bases lay between the germline ends. This CDR3 is 15 amino acids long. CDR3 in amino acids: CASSQSWQADYGYTF. The CDR3 DNA reads as TGTGCCAGCAGCCAATCTTGGCAAGCCGACTATGGCTACACCTTC.

This clonotype was found a few times. V and J are TRBV6-5 and TRBJ1-2; D is possibly TRBD1 (6 bases). The CDR3 covers 18 residues. The V and J ends lost 0 bases and 0 bases respectively, with 17 bases between them. Germline loops: CDR1 MNHEY, CDR2 SVGAGI. CDR3 sequence: CASSYSGQWGQPNYGYTF. In DNA, the CDR3 is TGTGCCAGCAGTTACTCTGGACAGTGGGGACAACCTAACTATGGCTACACCTTC.

This clonotype appeared many times. V is TRBV12-3 or TRBV12-4 and J is TRBJ1-5; D is uncertain. The CDR3 consists of 13 residues. Trimming took off 2 bases at V and 4 bases at J, with 6 bases between the two ends. The CDR3 sequence: CASSLRPNQPQHF. Written as DNA, the CDR3 is TGTGCCAGCAGTTTAAGGCCTAATCAGCCCCAGCATTTT.

There are many counts of this clonotype. The V and J genes are TRBV20-1 and TRBJ2-5; D possibly matches TRBD1 or TRBD2 (5 bases each). The V gene lost 2 bases and the J gene lost 1 base, with 8 bases spanning the gap. The CDR3 totals 13 residues. Germline V gene lookup returns CDR1 DFQATT and CDR2 SNEGSKA (reference sequence). The CDR3 region is CSARKGTQETQYF. CDR3 DNA sequence: TGCAGTGCTAGAAAGGGGACCCAAGAGACCCAGTACTTC.

This clonotype was counted at least ten times. This chain uses TRBV4-2 with TRBJ2-7; 8 bases align to TRBD2. V dropped 0 bases and J dropped 5; count of bases not matched to a gene: 9. Germline CDR1 LGHNA, CDR2 YNFKEQ. This CDR3 has 16 residues. CDR3 bases: TGTGCCAGCAGCCAAGAAGAGGGTGTAGCGGGACACGAGCAGTACTTC. Its protein is CASSQEEGVAGHEQYF.

As to this clonotype: This may stem from a read error, because a much larger clone lies one nucleotide away. The V gene is TRBV20-1, the J gene TRBJ2-3; TRBD2 is a possible D gene (5 bases). The CDR3 is 15 residues long. CDR1 and CDR2 (germline): DFQATT, SNEGSKA (reference sequence). CDR3 nucleotides: TGCAGTGCTAGATTAAGGACGGCTAGCACAGATACGCTGTATTTT. It is translated as CSARLRTASTDTLYF.

This rearrangement joins TRBV5-4 to TRBJ2-7, with D unclear. V was pared by 5 bases and J by 6 bases, with 9 bases between. The CDR3 totals 11 residues. In germline, CDR1 is SGHNT, CDR2 YYREEE (reference sequence). CDR3 in DNA: TGTGCCAGCAGTTCAGCTCTCGAGCAGTACTTC. It yields the protein CASSSALEQYF.

In regard to this clonotype: This may stem from a read error, because a much larger clone lies one nucleotide away. The genes are TRBV20-1 and TRBJ1-2, with D uncertain. The germline V gene encodes CDR1 DFQATT and CDR2 SNEGSKA (reference sequence). V was pared by 3 bases and J by 3 bases, with 8 bases between. The CDR3 consists of 12 residues. The CDR3: CSASDGDYGYTF. DNA of the CDR3: TGCAGTGCTAGCGATGGGGACTATGGCTACACCTTC.

The CDR3 bases are TGTGCCAGCTCACCGCGTTCTGGGGAAGAGACCCAGTACTTC. Its protein is CASSPRSGEETQYF. The chain recombines TRBV18 with TRBJ2-5; unclear D gene. This CDR3 spans 14 amino acids. Germline V gene data show CDR1 as KGHSH and CDR2 as LQKENI. Trimming stripped 3 bases from V and 3 bases from J, with 11 bases between.

This clonotype was counted only a few times. This chain links TRBV5-1 with TRBJ2-7, with a possible D match to TRBD2 (5 bases). Germline CDR1 reads SGHRS; CDR2 reads YFSETQ. This CDR3 is 16 amino acids long. V lost 4 bases and J 3 bases, leaving 20 bases between the germline ends. The CDR3: CASSHGRVRDIYEQYF. CDR3 sequence (DNA): TGCGCCAGCAGCCATGGGCGGGTGCGAGACATCTACGAGCAGTACTTC.

This clonotype showed up many times. The rearrangement uses TRBV6-2 or TRBV6-3 and TRBJ2-7; 9 bases match TRBD2. Germline V gene sequence: CDR1 MNHEY, CDR2 SVGEGT. Losses at the gene ends were 5 bases for V and 2 bases for J; bases not matched to a gene: 4. The length of the CDR3 is 14 residues. As DNA, the CDR3 is TGTGCCAGCAGTCTCCTAGCGGGGACCTACGAGCAGTACTTC. This sequence encodes CASSLLAGTYEQYF.

This clonotype was seen ten or more times. The J gene is TRBJ2-1, the V gene TRBV7-9; no firm D call. This CDR3 contains 14 residues. CDR1 SEHNR and CDR2 FQNEAQ come from the germline V gene (reference sequence). V was cut by 3 bases and J by 7 bases, with 13 bases left in between. In nucleotides, the CDR3 is TGTGCCAGCAGCTTTAAGGGATGGGAAAATGAGCAGTTCTTC. This codes for CASSFKGWENEQFF.

This clonotype was observed many times. The rearrangement links TRBV11-2 to TRBJ2-7; 7 positions match TRBD2. With V trimmed by 5 bases and J by 4 bases, 11 bases remained unmatched. Germline CDR1 reads SGHAT; CDR2 reads FQNNGV. This CDR3 has 15 residues. CDR3 in amino acids: CASSDTGGLPYEQYF. CDR3 coding DNA: TGTGCCAGCAGCGACACGGGGGGACTACCTTACGAGCAGTACTTC. Using reference TRBV11-2 and TRBJ2-7 for the parts outside the CDR3, the full variable domain is EAGVAQSPRYKIIEKRQSVAFWCNPISGHATLYWYQQILGQGPKLLIQFQNNGVVDDSQLPKDRFSAERLKGVDSTLKIQPAKLEDSAVYLCASSDTGGLPYEQYFGPGTRLTVT.

Note on this clonotype: At one boundary the junction diverges from the germline segment, which might be a read error. The chain has TRBV20-1 and TRBJ2-1; 10 bases fit TRBD1. Germline loops: CDR1 DFQATT, CDR2 SNEGSKA (reference sequence). The CDR3 extends over 14 amino acids. In DNA, the CDR3 is TGCGGTGCTTCGGGACAGGGGATTTACAATGAGCAGTTCTTC. This gives the protein CGASGQGIYNEQFF.

To note about this clonotype: This sequence may be a read error, since a much larger clone differs from it by one base. In this CDR3 the conserved last residue, phenylalanine or tryptophan, is missing, so a read error is likely. The CDR3 nucleotides read TGTGCCAGCAACCTTAGCGGGGTAGGCGACGAGCAGTACCTC. It encodes CASNLSGVGDEQYL. The chain is built from TRBV12-3 or TRBV12-4 and TRBJ2-7; 8 nucleotides agree with TRBD2. The CDR3 loop spans 14 amino acids. The ends lost 7 bases at V and 5 bases at J; junction bases unmatched: 10.

With respect to this clonotype: Being one base from a much bigger clone, this may be a read error. This chain joins TRBV19 and TRBJ1-2, with D hard to call. Germline CDR1 LNHDA, CDR2 SQIVND (reference sequence). This CDR3 comprises 11 residues. Trimming took off 9 bases at V and 6 bases at J, with 11 bases between the two ends. CDR3 DNA sequence: TGTGCCAGGCCCAGGCCCAATGGCTACACCTTC. Its translation is CARPRPNGYTF.

Many counts were recorded for this clonotype. This chain uses TRBV7-9 with TRBJ1-5; no definite D call. The CDR3 loop spans 14 amino acids. Germline CDR1 reads SEHNR; CDR2 reads FQNEAQ (reference sequence). Trimming shortened V by 7 bases and J by 1 base, and 11 bases separated the two germline ends. CDR3 bases: TGTGCCAGCAATTTAGAGGGCAGCAATCAGCCCCAGCATTTT. This translates into CASNLEGSNQPQHF.